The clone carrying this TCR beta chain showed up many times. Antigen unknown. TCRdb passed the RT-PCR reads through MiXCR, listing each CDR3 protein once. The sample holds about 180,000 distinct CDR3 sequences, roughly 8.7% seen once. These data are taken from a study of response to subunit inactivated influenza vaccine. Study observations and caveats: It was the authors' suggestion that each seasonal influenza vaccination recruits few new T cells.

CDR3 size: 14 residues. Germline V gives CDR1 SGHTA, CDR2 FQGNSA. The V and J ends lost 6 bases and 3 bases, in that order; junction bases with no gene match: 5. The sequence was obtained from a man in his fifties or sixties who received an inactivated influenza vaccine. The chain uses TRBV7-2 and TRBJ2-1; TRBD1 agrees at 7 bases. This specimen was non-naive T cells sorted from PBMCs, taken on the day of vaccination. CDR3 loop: CASRGDSLYNEQFF. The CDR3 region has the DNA TGTGCCAGCAGGGGGGACAGCCTCTACAATGAGCAGTTCTTC.